This paragraph reports one T cell receptor beta chain. Its antigen remains unidentified. Second-dose intervals near 4 or 12 weeks were combined. Repertoires were generated with immunoSEQ multiplex PCR, while TCRdb's copy carries only in-frame clones and drops some. The profile covers nearly 35,000 clones, with about 80% appearing a single time and about 4% taken by the ten largest. The V gene's germline CDR1 is LGHNT and CDR2 FRNRAP. The V gene end was trimmed by 6 bases and the J gene end by 8 bases; junction bases not matched to a gene: 6. The CDR3 length is 13 residues. The data originate from a study of T cell responses to AZD1222 COVID-19 vaccine. Study outcomes and limitations: The donor cohort was predominantly white British with a female majority, and clonal diversity may have been underestimated. At baseline, seropositivity was found in only five or six AZD1222 recipients. Spike was spanned by vaccine-associated CD4 TCRs, with dominance at 160-218 and 743-854.

The chain recombines TRBV12-5 with TRBJ1-2; 10 bases line up with TRBD1. The specimen was peripheral blood, collected 28 days after the second AZD1222 dose. This sequence was found in an adult who received the AZD1222 COVID-19 vaccine. CDR3 sequence reads: CASGRQGAVGYTF. Written as DNA, the CDR3 is TGTGCTAGTGGACGACAGGGGGCGGTGGGCTACACCTTC.